The 28 T cell receptor beta chains below all came from one sample that was sequenced in a study of control samples from healthy donors and cancer patients. The data were produced by immunoSEQ multiplex PCR, yet TCRdb's version contains in-frame clones alone and is incomplete. The sample includes 130,000 to 150,000 clones, just under 95% of them seen just once. Sequencing was done on a sample of PBMCs. The source is a man aged 55 to 69 with colorectal cancer.

The gene calls are TRBV7-6 and TRBJ1-6, with 9 bases fitting TRBD1. The CDR3 consists of 15 residues. Germline V gene data show CDR1 as SGHVS and CDR2 as FNYEAQ. The V and J ends lost 1 base and 9 bases, in that order; junction bases with no gene match: 4. The DNA for the CDR3 is TGTGCCAGCAGCTTAGGGACAGGGGTGGGTTCACCCCTCCACTTT. Protein product: CASSLGTGVGSPLHF.

The chain combines TRBV5-6 with TRBJ2-7; no definite D call. The CDR3 is 14 amino acids. Germline values: CDR1 SGHDT, CDR2 YYEEEE. The V and J ends lost 1 base and 2 bases respectively, with 10 bases between them. The chain's CDR3 is CASSLSVGPYEQYF. The CDR3 DNA is TGTGCCAGCAGCTTGTCGGTCGGGCCCTACGAGCAGTACTTC. The entire variable domain, with the rest obtained from reference TRBV5-6 and TRBJ2-7, is as follows: DAGVTQSPTHLIKTRGQQVTLRCSPKSGHDTVSWYQQALGQGPQFIFQYYEEEERQRGNFPDRFSGHQFPNYSSELNVNALLLGDSALYLCASSLSVGPYEQYFGPGTRLTVT.

The chain links TRBV7-8 to TRBJ1-3, with D maybe TRBD1 (6 bases). Per germline, CDR1 SGHVS and CDR2 FQNEAQ. CDR3 size: 15 residues. Deletions cut 2 bases from V and 4 bases from J, with 12 bases between. In nucleotides, the CDR3 is TGTGCCAGCAGCTTATCCAGGGGCTCCGGAAACACCATATATTTT. Translation: CASSLSRGSGNTIYF.

A single count supports this clone. The chain recombines TRBV5-5 with TRBJ2-3; the D gene could be TRBD1 or TRBD2 (6 bases each). Germline V gene sequence: CDR1 SGHKS, CDR2 YYEKEE (reference sequence). The CDR3 runs to 15 residues. V gave up 3 bases and J gave up 2 bases, with 13 bases separating them. DNA for the CDR3: TGTGCCAGCAGCTCCGCCGGGGGCCTCACAGATACGCAGTATTTT. Translation: CASSSAGGLTDTQYF.

A remark on this clone: Other DNA variants within this sample encode the same CDR3. The chain joins TRBV12-3 or TRBV12-4 to TRBJ2-3, with D uncertain. The CDR3 has 11 residues. The V end lost 4 bases, the J end lost 3 bases, and 2 bases lay between the germline ends. The CDR3 DNA follows: TGTGCCAGCAGTTATACAGATACGCAGTATTTT. Its translation: CASSYTDTQYF.

V usage is TRBV5-1 and J usage is TRBJ2-7; D remains ambiguous. Deletions cut 2 bases from V and 1 base from J, with 10 bases between. CDR3 size: 14 residues. Per germline, CDR1 SGHRS and CDR2 YFSETQ. Here the CDR3 DNA reads TGCGCCAGCAGCTTCCAGGCGGCTTCCTACGAGCAGTACTTC. It translates to CASSFQAASYEQYF.

The chain links TRBV18 to TRBJ1-5; D remains unclear. The CDR3 consists of 15 residues. Trimming left V 4 bases short and J 0 bases short, with 10 bases between. Germline CDR1 reads KGHSH; CDR2 reads LQKENI. The CDR3 protein is CASSLDGNSNQPQHF. For the CDR3, the DNA is TGTGCCAGCTCACTCGACGGTAATAGCAATCAGCCCCAGCATTTT.

This chain joins TRBV24-1 and TRBJ2-7; 12 nucleotides align to TRBD1. The CDR3 is made up of 14 amino acids. From germline, CDR1 is KGHDR and CDR2 SFDVKD. V lost 7 bases to trimming and J lost 5 bases; unmatched junction nucleotides: 5. The CDR3 spells CATSPGTGGHEQYF. CDR3 nucleotides: TGTGCCACCAGCCCCGGGACAGGGGGCCACGAGCAGTACTTC.

The chain has TRBV14 and TRBJ2-7; no clear D gene. This CDR3 has 12 residues. Trimming pared 3 bases from V and 2 bases from J, leaving 5 bases between. The germline CDR1 and CDR2 sequences are SGHDN and FVKESK. The CDR3 spells CASSHQPYEQYF. CDR3 sequence (DNA): TGTGCCAGCAGCCACCAACCCTACGAGCAGTACTTC.

This sequence joins TRBV20-1 and TRBJ1-1; D is unresolved. The CDR3 has 10 amino acids. Per germline, CDR1 DFQATT and CDR2 SNEGSKA (reference sequence). In nucleotides, the CDR3 is TGCAGCGCTGGAGATACTGAAGCTTTCTTT. Its translation is CSAGDTEAFF.

The CDR3 is CASRTGGSGELFF. The CDR3 DNA sequence: TGTGCCAGCAGGACGGGGGGAAGCGGGGAGCTGTTTTTT. The chain has TRBV6-5 and TRBJ2-2; TRBD2 agrees at 7 bases. The germline gives CDR1 MNHEY, CDR2 SVGAGI. The ends lost 6 bases at V and 7 bases at J; junction bases unmatched: 5. The CDR3 loop spans 13 amino acids.

J is TRBJ1-2 and V is TRBV27; D ambiguous. Germline assignment: CDR1 MNHEY and CDR2 SMNVEV (reference sequence). V was trimmed by 6 bases and J by 2 bases, leaving 10 bases between them. The CDR3 consists of 13 residues. CDR3 region: CASRSGTNYGYTF. CDR3 coding DNA: TGTGCCAGCAGGAGCGGAACCAACTATGGCTACACCTTC.

The V call is TRBV2, the J call TRBJ1-2; a weak D match, TRBD1 (6 bases). Germline CDR1 and CDR2: SNHLY and FYNNEI. V gave up 3 bases and J gave up 1 base, with 9 bases separating them. The CDR3 is made up of 14 amino acids. The CDR3 nucleotides are TGTGCCAGCAGTGACCAACAGGGTAACTATGGCTACACCTTC. Translated, it gives CASSDQQGNYGYTF.

As DNA, the CDR3 is TGTGCCAGTATCTCTGGGGCCAACGTCCTGACTTTC. This gives the protein CASISGANVLTF. This chain uses TRBV6-6 with TRBJ2-6; no clear D. Germline CDR1 and CDR2: MNHNY and SVGAGI (reference sequence). The CDR3 is made up of 12 amino acids. The ends were cut back, 9 bases at V and 0 bases at J, with 3 bases in the middle.

This CDR3 is CSVSRTSGANVLTF. CDR3 nucleotides: TGCAGCGTTTCCAGGACCTCTGGGGCCAACGTCCTGACTTTC. This sequence joins TRBV29-1 and TRBJ2-6; D gene uncertain. Germline CDR1 is SQVTM and CDR2 is ANQGSEA. The V end was cut by 5 bases, the J end by 0 bases, with 8 bases between. This CDR3 is built from 14 residues.

V usage is TRBV2 and J usage is TRBJ2-4, with TRBD2 as a possible D gene (5 bases). This CDR3 has 16 amino acids. The germline V gene encodes CDR1 SNHLY and CDR2 FYNNEI. V gave up 1 base and J gave up 6 bases, with 16 bases separating them. For the CDR3, the DNA is TGTGCCAGCAGTGAAGAATCCGGGGTTGCCGGAAACATTCAGTACTTC. Encoded protein: CASSEESGVAGNIQYF.

V and J are TRBV20-1 and TRBJ2-7; the D is unclear. Trimming removed 3 bases at V and 2 bases at J, with 11 bases between. Germline assignment: CDR1 DFQATT and CDR2 SNEGSKA (reference sequence). The CDR3 runs 13 residues. In DNA, the CDR3 is TGCAGTGCTAGTAGCCCCAGCCCCTACGAGCAGTACTTC. Protein product: CSASSPSPYEQYF.

The CDR3 DNA follows: TGTGCCAGCAGCTTGGTCAGGAACACCGGGGAGCTGTTTTTT. The encoded protein is CASSLVRNTGELFF. This rearrangement joins TRBV5-5 to TRBJ2-2; D uncertain. CDR1 is SGHKS and CDR2 is YYEKEE in the germline V gene (reference sequence). V gave up 0 bases and J gave up 1 base, with 4 bases separating them. There are 14 residues in the CDR3.

The DNA for the CDR3 is TGTGCCAGCAGCTTACAGGGAAGCTCCTACAATGAGCAGTTCTTC. Amino acid sequence: CASSLQGSSYNEQFF. The chain joins TRBV7-8 to TRBJ2-1; TRBD1 is a possible D gene (5 bases). The germline gives CDR1 SGHVS, CDR2 FQNEAQ. V dropped 2 bases and J dropped 0 bases, with 8 bases sitting between them. This CDR3 region has 15 residues.

The genes are TRBV18 and TRBJ1-4; D is unresolved. V dropped 6 bases and J dropped 0 bases, with 8 bases sitting between them. This CDR3 spans 14 amino acids. Germline assignment: CDR1 KGHSH and CDR2 LQKENI. CDR3 bases: TGTGCCAGCTCTCTCCTGGCAACTAATGAAAAACTGTTTTTT. It yields the protein CASSLLATNEKLFF.

The chain is built from TRBV11-2 and TRBJ2-1; D may match TRBD1 or TRBD2 (6 bases each). Germline values: CDR1 SGHAT, CDR2 FQNNGV. The CDR3 spans 15 residues. V lost 4 bases, J lost 3 bases, and 13 bases lay in between. CDR3 region: CASSSEGGFYNEQFF. The CDR3 DNA sequence: TGTGCCAGCAGCTCCGAGGGGGGTTTCTACAATGAGCAGTTCTTC.

The chain combines TRBV5-6 with TRBJ1-1; a possible D gene is TRBD1 (5 bases). CDR3 length: 13 residues. Between the trimmed V and J ends, which lost 2 bases and 1 base, there was a span of 6 bases. The germline V gene has CDR1 SGHDT and CDR2 YYEEEE. The CDR3 DNA reads TGTGCCAGCAGCTTCGGGGGGAACACTGAAGCTTTCTTT. Its translation is CASSFGGNTEAFF.

This chain uses TRBV29-1 with TRBJ1-1; D remains unclear. This CDR3 is 12 amino acids long. V gave up 4 bases and J gave up 4 bases, with 10 bases separating them. Germline CDR1 and CDR2: SQVTM and ANQGSEA. The chain's CDR3 is CSVATPSTEAFF. CDR3 DNA: TGCAGCGTTGCAACGCCCTCCACTGAAGCTTTCTTT.

CDR3 DNA sequence: TGCGCCAGCAGTCGGGGTGGGGGAAACTATGGCTACACCTTC. Translating it yields CASSRGGGNYGYTF. J is TRBJ1-2 and V is TRBV5-1, with D possibly being TRBD1 (5 bases). Trimming stripped 5 bases from V and 2 bases from J, with 13 bases between. From germline, CDR1 is SGHRS and CDR2 YFSETQ. This CDR3 contains 14 residues.

The chain is built from TRBV10-3 and TRBJ1-2; TRBD1 aligns across 7 bases. From germline, CDR1 is ENHRY and CDR2 SYGVKD. The ends lost 4 bases at V and 0 bases at J; junction bases unmatched: 5. The CDR3 has 15 residues. CDR3 in DNA: TGTGCCATCAGTGCCGGACAGGACTCTAACTATGGCTACACCTTC. Its translation: CAISAGQDSNYGYTF.

V gene TRBV9 combines with J gene TRBJ1-2; D unresolved. The germline V gene encodes CDR1 SGDLS and CDR2 YYNGEE. This CDR3 is built from 13 residues. V was clipped by 2 bases and J by 10 bases, with 15 bases between them. The CDR3 DNA sequence: TGTGCCAGCAGCGTGACGGACGGAGAGGTCTACACCTTC. Amino acids: CASSVTDGEVYTF. Together with reference TRBV9 and TRBJ1-2, the CDR3 gives the full variable domain: DSGVTQTPKHLITATGQRVTLRCSPRSGDLSVYWYQQSLDQGLQFLIQYYNGEERAKGNILERFSAQQFPDLHSELNLSSLELGDSALYFCASSVTDGEVYTFGSGTRLTVV.

The gene calls are TRBV5-4 and TRBJ1-3; D gene unclear. The V gene lost 3 bases and the J gene lost 4 bases, with 11 bases spanning the gap. Germline V lookup: CDR1 SGHNT, CDR2 YYREEE (reference sequence). This CDR3 comprises 14 residues. The CDR3, as DNA: TGTGCCAGCAGCTCATGGGCAGGAGGAAACACCATATATTTT. Its translation is CASSSWAGGNTIYF.

This sequence joins TRBV5-1 and TRBJ2-2, with D possibly being TRBD1 (6 bases). V was clipped by 3 bases and J by 6 bases, with 12 bases between them. There are 14 residues in the CDR3. The germline gives CDR1 SGHRS, CDR2 YFSETQ. CDR3 protein: CASSSNRAPGELFF. As DNA, the CDR3 is TGCGCCAGCAGCTCAAACAGGGCACCCGGGGAGCTGTTTTTT.